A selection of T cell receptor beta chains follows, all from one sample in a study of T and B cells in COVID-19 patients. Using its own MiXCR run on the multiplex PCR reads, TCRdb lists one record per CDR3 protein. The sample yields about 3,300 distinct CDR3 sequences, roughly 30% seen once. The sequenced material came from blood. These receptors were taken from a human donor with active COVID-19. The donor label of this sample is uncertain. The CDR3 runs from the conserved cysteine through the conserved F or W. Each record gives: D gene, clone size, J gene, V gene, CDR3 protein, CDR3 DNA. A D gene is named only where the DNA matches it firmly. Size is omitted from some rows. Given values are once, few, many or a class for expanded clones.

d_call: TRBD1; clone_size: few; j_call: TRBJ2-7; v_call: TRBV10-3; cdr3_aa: CAISEDRGLGTYEQYF; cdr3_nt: TGTGCCATCAGTGAGGACAGGGGGCTGGGGACCTACGAGCAGTACTTC
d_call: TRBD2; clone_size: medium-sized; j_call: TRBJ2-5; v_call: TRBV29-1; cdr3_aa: CSVEQPRTSGGSQETQYF; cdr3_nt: TGCAGCGTTGAGCAGCCCAGGACTAGCGGGGGGAGCCAAGAGACCCAGTACTTC
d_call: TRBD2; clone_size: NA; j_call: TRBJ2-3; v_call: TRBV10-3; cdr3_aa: CAISTSGGEDTQYF; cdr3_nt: TGTGCCATCAGTACTAGCGGGGGGGAAGATACGCAGTATTTT
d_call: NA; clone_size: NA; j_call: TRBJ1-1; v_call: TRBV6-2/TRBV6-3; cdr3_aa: CASSYSSVYPEAFF; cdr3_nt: TGTGCCAGCAGTTACTCGTCCGTGTACCCAGAAGCTTTCTTT
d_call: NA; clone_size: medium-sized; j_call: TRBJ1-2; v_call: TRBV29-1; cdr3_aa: CSVEDFGVTTF; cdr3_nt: TGCAGCGTTGAAGATTTCGGGGTGACCACCTTC
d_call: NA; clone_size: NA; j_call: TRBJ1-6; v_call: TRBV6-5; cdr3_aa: CASSRQEDSPLHF; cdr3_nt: TGTGCCAGCAGTCGACAGGAAGATTCACCCCTCCACTTT
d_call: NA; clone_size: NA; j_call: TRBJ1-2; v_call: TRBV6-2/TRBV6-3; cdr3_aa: CASSYSRGNYGYTF; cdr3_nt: TGTGCCAGCAGTTACTCGAGGGGGAACTATGGCTACACCTTC
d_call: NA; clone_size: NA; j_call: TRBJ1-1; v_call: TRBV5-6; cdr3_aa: CASSLSAGGTEAFF; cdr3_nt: TGTGCCAGCAGCTTGTCTGCTGGCGGCACTGAAGCTTTCTTT
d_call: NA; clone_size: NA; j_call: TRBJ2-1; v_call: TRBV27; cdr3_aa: CASSRTVSPNYNEQFF; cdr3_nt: TGTGCCAGCAGTCGGACAGTTTCTCCCAACTACAATGAGCAGTTCTTC
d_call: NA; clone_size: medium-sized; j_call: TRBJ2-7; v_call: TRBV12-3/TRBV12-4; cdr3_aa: CASSFRGLYEQYF; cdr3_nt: TGTGCCAGCAGTTTTCGGGGATTGTACGAGCAGTACTTC
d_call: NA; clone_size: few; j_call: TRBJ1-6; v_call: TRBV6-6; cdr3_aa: CASRFPGRGTSDSPLHF; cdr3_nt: TGTGCCAGCAGATTTCCCGGGAGGGGGACCTCGGATTCACCCCTCCACTTT
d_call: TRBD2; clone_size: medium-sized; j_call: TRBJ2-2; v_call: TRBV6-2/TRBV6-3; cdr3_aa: CASSDGGVDTGELFF; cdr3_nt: TGTGCCAGCAGTGACGGGGGGGTCGACACCGGGGAGCTGTTTTTT
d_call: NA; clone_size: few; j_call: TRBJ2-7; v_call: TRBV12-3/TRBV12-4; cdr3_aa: CASSRTRYEQYF; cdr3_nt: TGTGCCAGCAGCCGTACTAGGTACGAGCAGTACTTC
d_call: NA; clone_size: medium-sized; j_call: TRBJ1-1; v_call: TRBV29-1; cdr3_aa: CSGEKNTEAFF; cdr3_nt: TGCAGCGGGGAAAAGAACACTGAAGCTTTCTTT
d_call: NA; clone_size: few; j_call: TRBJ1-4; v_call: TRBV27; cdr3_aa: CATGSPGVVNEKLFF; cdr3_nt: TGTGCCACCGGTTCTCCAGGGGTGGTTAATGAAAAACTGTTTTTT
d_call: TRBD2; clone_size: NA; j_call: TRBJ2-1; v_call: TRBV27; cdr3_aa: CASSLPLAGANEQFF; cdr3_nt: TGTGCCAGCAGTTTACCGCTAGCGGGGGCCAATGAGCAGTTCTTC
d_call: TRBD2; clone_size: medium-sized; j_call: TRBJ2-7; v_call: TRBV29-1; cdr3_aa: CSVMTEFGGGQYF; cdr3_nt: TGCAGCGTGATGACAGAGTTTGGGGGGGGGCAGTACTTC
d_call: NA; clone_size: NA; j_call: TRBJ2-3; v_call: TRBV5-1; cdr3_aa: CASSLGLPPRWNTQYF; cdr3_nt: TGCGCCAGCAGCTTGGGGCTACCGCCCCGATGGAATACGCAGTATTTT
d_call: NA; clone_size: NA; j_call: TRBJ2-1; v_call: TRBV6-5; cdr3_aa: CASRERVTKEQFF; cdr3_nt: TGTGCCAGCAGGGAGAGGGTGACCAAAGAGCAGTTCTTC
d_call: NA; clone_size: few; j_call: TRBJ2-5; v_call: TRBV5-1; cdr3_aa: CASSLMGETQYF; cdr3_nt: TGCGCCAGCAGCTTGATGGGGGAGACCCAGTACTTC